These 27 T cell receptor beta chains were all obtained from the same sample, sequenced in a study of cytomegalovirus exposure and HLA in healthy donors. It was with 60 Vbeta and 13 Jbeta primers that the PCR ran. Clones were sequenced by immunoSEQ multiplex PCR, and TCRdb holds only the in-frame ones, with some missing. The sample has about 130,000 clones, around 85% seen once. The sequenced sample consisted of PBMCs. The receptors were sampled from a woman aged 25 to 39 in good health and CMV-seropositive.

The chain recombines TRBV2 with TRBJ2-3; D is possibly TRBD2 (6 bases). V was shortened by 1 base and J by 5 bases, with 10 bases between the two germline ends. In germline, CDR1 is SNHLY, CDR2 FYNNEI. The CDR3 extends over 14 amino acids. CDR3 sequence: CASSEGSGGDTQYF. CDR3 bases: TGTGCCAGCAGTGAAGGGTCCGGGGGAGATACGCAGTATTTT. The complete variable domain, with remaining parts taken from reference TRBV2 and TRBJ2-3, reads EPEVTQTPSHQVTQMGQEVILRCVPISNHLYFYWYRQILGQKVEFLVSFYNNEISEKSEIFDDQFSVERPDGSNFTLKIRSTKLEDSAMYFCASSEGSGGDTQYFGPGTRLTVL.

The chain joins TRBV13 to TRBJ2-7, with D possibly TRBD2 on 6 matching bases. This CDR3 has 15 amino acids. The ends were cut back, 5 bases at V and 0 bases at J, with 14 bases in the middle. Germline CDR1 and CDR2: PRHDT and FYEKMQ (reference sequence). The CDR3 DNA reads as TGTGCCAGCAGCCCGGGAGCGGACCCCTCCTACGAGCAGTACTTC. Encoded protein: CASSPGADPSYEQYF.

The rearrangement links TRBV19 to TRBJ1-5; no reliable D call. Germline lookup yields CDR1 LNHDA and CDR2 SQIVND (reference sequence). CDR3 length: 15 residues. The V end was cut by 5 bases, the J end by 0 bases, with 11 bases between. The CDR3 sequence: CASSPLSYSNQPQHF. In nucleotides, the CDR3 is TGTGCCAGTAGTCCCTTATCTTATAGCAATCAGCCCCAGCATTTT.

This clone was counted only a few times. The V and J genes are TRBV19 and TRBJ1-5; a possible D gene is TRBD1 (6 bases). The CDR3 covers 14 residues. Germline values: CDR1 LNHDA, CDR2 SQIVND (reference sequence). The germline V and J ends were trimmed by 3 bases and 7 bases, with 13 bases remaining between them. The chain's CDR3 is CASSMTGEDQPQHF. CDR3 coding DNA: TGTGCCAGTAGTATGACAGGCGAGGACCAGCCCCAGCATTTT.

This chain uses TRBV19 with TRBJ1-5, with no clear D. Trimming left V 3 bases short and J 2 bases short, with 17 bases between. From germline, CDR1 is LNHDA and CDR2 SQIVND (reference sequence). The length of the CDR3 is 17 residues. CDR3 nucleotides: TGTGCCAGTAGTATCAGCCAAGGGAGGATTGGCAATCAGCCCCAGCATTTT. Its protein is CASSISQGRIGNQPQHF.

The V gene is TRBV2, the J gene TRBJ2-7; 7 nucleotides match TRBD2. With V trimmed by 6 bases and J by 7 bases, 9 bases remained unmatched. CDR1 SNHLY and CDR2 FYNNEI come from the germline V gene. The CDR3 runs 13 residues. This chain's CDR3 is CASSGTTGGEQYF. The CDR3, as DNA: TGTGCCAGCAGCGGGACGACGGGGGGAGAGCAGTACTTC.

The rearrangement joins TRBV18 to TRBJ1-1, with D tentatively TRBD1 (5 bases). This CDR3 is built from 15 residues. Germline V gene sequence: CDR1 KGHSH, CDR2 LQKENI. V was pared by 3 bases and J by 1 base, with 12 bases between. This CDR3 reads CASSPQSTGNTEAFF. CDR3 DNA sequence: TGTGCCAGCTCACCGCAGTCTACAGGGAACACTGAAGCTTTCTTT. The variable domain in full, completed from reference TRBV18 and TRBJ1-1, reads NAGVMQNPRHLVRRRGQEARLRCSPMKGHSHVYWYRQLPEEGLKFMVYLQKENIIDESGMPKERFSAEFPKEGPSILRIQQVVRGDSAAYFCASSPQSTGNTEAFFGQGTRLTVV.

This clone has a count of ten or more. J is TRBJ2-7 and V is TRBV11-2; 12 bases are a match to TRBD1. This CDR3 has 15 amino acids. Germline values: CDR1 SGHAT, CDR2 FQNNGV. After removal of 6 bases from V and 6 bases from J, the junction contained 9 bases not matched to a gene. CDR3 DNA: TGTGCCAGCAGGGCTCCGGGACAGGGGGCATTCGAGCAGTACTTC. This gives the protein CASRAPGQGAFEQYF.

The chain links TRBV18 to TRBJ2-5, with 11 positions matching TRBD2. Losses at the gene ends were 3 bases for V and 4 bases for J; bases not matched to a gene: 10. This CDR3 is built from 17 residues. Germline CDR1 and CDR2: KGHSH and LQKENI. CDR3 bases: TGTGCCAGCTCACCGATCCTAGCGGGAGGCGGGCGAGAGACCCAGTACTTC. Its protein product is CASSPILAGGGRETQYF.

This clone was recorded once. The V call is TRBV9, the J call TRBJ2-7; 8 bases match TRBD1. The trim removed 4 bases at V and 5 bases at J, leaving 11 bases unmatched. This CDR3 has 15 residues. Germline CDR1 is SGDLS and CDR2 is YYNGEE. The chain's CDR3 is CASSPHDGQGNEQYF. The CDR3 DNA reads as TGTGCCAGCAGCCCTCACGATGGACAGGGAAACGAGCAGTACTTC. Combining the CDR3 with reference TRBV9 and TRBJ2-7 gives the whole variable domain DSGVTQTPKHLITATGQRVTLRCSPRSGDLSVYWYQQSLDQGLQFLIQYYNGEERAKGNILERFSAQQFPDLHSELNLSSLELGDSALYFCASSPHDGQGNEQYFGPGTRLTVT.

Of note for this clone: The identical CDR3 is also encoded by other nucleotide sequences in the sample. The chain has TRBV18 and TRBJ2-7; 8 bases are a match to TRBD2. Germline V gene lookup returns CDR1 KGHSH and CDR2 LQKENI. The CDR3 runs 14 residues. With 3 bases clipped from V and 1 base from J, the junction kept 2 bases outside the gene matches. The CDR3 here is CASSPGLVSYEQYF. CDR3 sequence (DNA): TGTGCCAGCTCACCGGGACTAGTTTCCTACGAGCAGTACTTC.

The genes are TRBV20-1 and TRBJ1-1; D is perhaps TRBD1 (6 bases). Trimming took 7 bases from V and 4 from J, leaving 10 bases between them. The CDR3 length is 11 residues. In germline, CDR1 is DFQATT, CDR2 SNEGSKA (reference sequence). The DNA for the CDR3 is TGCAGTGGACTACAGGGCACTGAAGCTTTCTTT. Residues: CSGLQGTEAFF.

The chain joins TRBV6-1 to TRBJ2-4; the D gene is possibly TRBD2 (5 bases). The CDR3 has 13 amino acids. Germline V gene sequence: CDR1 MNHNS, CDR2 SASEGT. V lost 8 bases and J 2 bases, leaving 10 bases between the germline ends. CDR3 in DNA: TGTGCCAGCGGGCGGGCCTCCAAAAACATTCAGTACTTC. Amino acids: CASGRASKNIQYF.

The V call is TRBV6-1, the J call TRBJ1-3; a weak D match, TRBD1 (6 bases). Germline V CDR1 and CDR2: MNHNS, SASEGT. This CDR3 region has 15 residues. Deletions cut 4 bases from V and 0 bases from J, with 10 bases between. The CDR3 DNA reads as TGTGCCAGCAGTGGGGGGCCCCACTCTGGAAACACCATATATTTT. Translation: CASSGGPHSGNTIYF.

This rearrangement joins TRBV6-1 to TRBJ1-6; D remains unclear. Per the germline V gene, CDR1 is MNHNS and CDR2 is SASEGT. The V end lost 6 bases, the J end lost 7 bases, and 10 bases lay between the germline ends. This CDR3 comprises 13 residues. The CDR3 DNA follows: TGTGCCAGCAGGGACGGGGAGAATTCACCCCTCCACTTT. It yields the protein CASRDGENSPLHF.

This chain joins TRBV30 and TRBJ1-3; 10 bases map to TRBD1. V lost 3 bases and J lost 2; bases outside the gene matches: 19. Germline V gives CDR1 GTSNPN, CDR2 SVGIG (reference sequence). CDR3 length: 20 amino acids. CDR3 DNA sequence: TGTGCCTGGAGCCATAACCCGGGACAGGGGTTTATGCTACCTGGAAACACCATATATTTT. Translating it yields CAWSHNPGQGFMLPGNTIYF.

This chain links TRBV4-1 with TRBJ2-1; 8 bases fit TRBD2. V was clipped by 4 bases and J by 6 bases; unmatched bases: 11. Germline lookup yields CDR1 MGHRA and CDR2 YSYEKL. The CDR3 runs 16 residues. CDR3 sequence: CASSRVAAGTSNEQFF. In DNA, the CDR3 is TGCGCCAGCAGCCGAGTTGCCGCGGGGACTAGCAATGAGCAGTTCTTC.

This chain joins TRBV5-8 and TRBJ1-4; TRBD1 might be the D (6 bases). The CDR3 length is 15 residues. CDR1 is SGHTS, CDR2 YDEGEE, per germline. The V gene lost 5 bases and the J gene lost 5 bases, with 16 bases spanning the gap. CDR3 sequence: CASRSQGYGNEKLFF. The CDR3 coding sequence is TGTGCCAGCAGATCCCAGGGGTATGGAAATGAAAAACTGTTTTTT.

The chain has TRBV5-1 and TRBJ2-5; 11 bases agree with TRBD1. The CDR3 sequence is 16 residues long. The germline gives CDR1 SGHRS, CDR2 YFSETQ. Unmatched junction bases numbered 4, after V lost 3 bases and J lost 0 bases. CDR3 bases: TGCGCCAGCAGCTGGGGGGACAGGGGGGACCAAGAGACCCAGTACTTC. Translating gives CASSWGDRGDQETQYF.

The J gene is TRBJ2-5, the V gene TRBV5-1; D is uncertain. The germline gives CDR1 SGHRS, CDR2 YFSETQ. CDR3 length: 13 residues. V was trimmed by 5 bases and J by 3 bases, leaving 11 bases between them. CDR3 coding DNA: TGCGCCAGCAGGTGGTACGGAGAAGAGACCCAGTACTTC. As protein: CASRWYGEETQYF.

The J gene is TRBJ1-5, the V gene TRBV21-1; TRBD1 is the table's D call and was not checked against the DNA. TRBV21-1 is a pseudogene locus. The CDR3 contains 17 residues. The CDR3 is CASSNQGHIDSNQPQHF. The DNA of the CDR3 is TGTGCCAGCAGCAACCAGGGACATATCGATAGCAATCAGCCCCAGCATTTT.

The V and J genes are TRBV5-4 and TRBJ1-1; 7 bases align to TRBD1. CDR1 and CDR2 from the germline V gene are SGHNT and YYREEE (reference sequence). V was clipped by 0 bases and J by 7 bases; unmatched bases: 9. The CDR3 consists of 15 residues. Here the CDR3 reads CASSLAPQGRGEAFF. In nucleotides, the CDR3 is TGTGCCAGCAGCTTGGCACCACAGGGGCGAGGTGAAGCTTTCTTT.

V usage is TRBV30 and J usage is TRBJ1-1, with D uncertain. Germline V lookup: CDR1 GTSNPN, CDR2 SVGIG (reference sequence). V was clipped by 0 bases and J by 8 bases, with 7 bases between them. CDR3 length: 11 amino acids. The CDR3 sequence is CAWSVIREAFF. CDR3 nucleotides: TGTGCCTGGAGTGTAATACGGGAAGCTTTCTTT. Variable domain in full (rest from reference TRBV30 and TRBJ1-1): SQTIHQWPATLVQPVGSPLSLECTVEGTSNPNLYWYRQAAGRGLQLLFYSVGIGQISSEVPQNLSASRPQDRQFILSSKKLLLSDSGFYLCAWSVIREAFFGQGTRLTVV.

The V call is TRBV21-1, the J call TRBJ2-5; whether TRBD1, the table's D call, matches the DNA was not checked. TRBV21-1 is classified as a pseudogene. The CDR3 is made up of 16 amino acids. The CDR3 protein is CASSTPRRGPQETQYF. The DNA of the CDR3 is TGTGCCAGCAGCACCCCTCGGAGGGGGCCCCAAGAGACCCAGTACTTC.

The rearrangement uses TRBV29-1 and TRBJ2-7; tentative D call: TRBD1 (7 bases). Trimming shortened V by 4 bases and J by 0 bases, and 13 bases separated the two germline ends. Looked up from germline, CDR1 is SQVTM and CDR2 is ANQGSEA. The CDR3 length is 14 residues. CDR3 residues: CSVAGGDSSYEQYF. CDR3 in DNA: TGCAGCGTTGCTGGCGGGGACAGCTCCTACGAGCAGTACTTC.

V usage is TRBV28 and J usage is TRBJ1-5; 8 bases are a match to TRBD1. CDR3 size: 16 residues. V lost 5 bases and J lost 1; bases outside the gene matches: 7. Germline V CDR1 and CDR2: MDHEN, SYDVKM. The CDR3 DNA is TGTGCCAGCAGTGCCGGGGACAGGAGAAGCAATCAGCCCCAGCATTTT. It specifies CASSAGDRRSNQPQHF.

Regarding this clone: The identical CDR3 is also encoded by other nucleotide sequences in the sample. The V and J genes are TRBV5-1 and TRBJ2-7; tentatively, D is TRBD1 (6 bases). CDR1 is SGHRS, CDR2 YFSETQ, per germline. V was clipped by 4 bases and J by 0 bases, with 11 bases between them. There are 14 residues in the CDR3. The CDR3 region is CASSPGQSSYEQYF. The DNA for the CDR3 is TGCGCCAGCAGCCCCGGACAGAGCTCCTACGAGCAGTACTTC.